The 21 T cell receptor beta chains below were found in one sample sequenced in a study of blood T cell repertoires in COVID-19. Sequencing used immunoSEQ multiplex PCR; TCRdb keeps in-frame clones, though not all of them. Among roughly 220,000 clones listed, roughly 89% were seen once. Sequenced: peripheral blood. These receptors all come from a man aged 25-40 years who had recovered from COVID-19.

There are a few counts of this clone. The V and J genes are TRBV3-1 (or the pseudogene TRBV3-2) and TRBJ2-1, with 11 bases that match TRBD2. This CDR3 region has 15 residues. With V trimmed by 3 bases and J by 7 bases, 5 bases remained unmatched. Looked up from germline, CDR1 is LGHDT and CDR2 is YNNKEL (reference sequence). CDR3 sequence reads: CASSHLAGGGNEQFF. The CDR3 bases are TGTGCCAGCAGCCACCTAGCGGGGGGAGGGAATGAGCAGTTCTTC.

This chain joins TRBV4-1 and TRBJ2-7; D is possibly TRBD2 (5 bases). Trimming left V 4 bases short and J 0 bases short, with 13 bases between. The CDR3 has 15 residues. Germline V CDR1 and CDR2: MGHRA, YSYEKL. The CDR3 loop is CASSPTQGLSYEQYF. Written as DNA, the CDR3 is TGCGCCAGCAGCCCCACCCAAGGACTCTCCTACGAGCAGTACTTC.

CDR3 DNA sequence: TGTGCCAGCGCCCGACAGGGGTCCACTGAAGCTTTCTTT. It translates to CASARQGSTEAFF. The chain recombines TRBV9 with TRBJ1-1, with 8 bases that match TRBD1. This CDR3 has 13 amino acids. Trimming cost V 7 bases and J 4 bases; bases outside gene matches: 6. Germline V lookup: CDR1 SGDLS, CDR2 YYNGEE.

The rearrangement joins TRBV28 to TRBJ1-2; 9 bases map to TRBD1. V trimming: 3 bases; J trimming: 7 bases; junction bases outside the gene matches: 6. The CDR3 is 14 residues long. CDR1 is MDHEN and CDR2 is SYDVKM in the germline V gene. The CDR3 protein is CASSFPDRGGGYTF. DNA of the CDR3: TGTGCCAGCAGTTTCCCGGACAGGGGAGGTGGCTACACCTTC.

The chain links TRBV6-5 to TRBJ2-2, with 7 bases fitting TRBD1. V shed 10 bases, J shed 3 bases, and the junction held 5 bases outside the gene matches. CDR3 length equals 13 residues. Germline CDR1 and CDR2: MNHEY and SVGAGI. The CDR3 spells CAIGTEDTGELFF. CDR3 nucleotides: TGTGCCATCGGGACAGAGGACACCGGGGAGCTGTTTTTT.

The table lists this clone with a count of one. The CDR3 loop is CASSSPGIAGNTIYF. The CDR3 DNA reads as TGTGCCAGCAGCTCGCCAGGGATAGCTGGAAACACCATATATTTT. The chain links TRBV5-6 to TRBJ1-3, with TRBD1 as a possible D gene (5 bases). CDR1 is SGHDT, CDR2 YYEEEE, per germline. This CDR3 spans 15 amino acids. V was trimmed by 3 bases and J by 2 bases, leaving 12 bases between them.

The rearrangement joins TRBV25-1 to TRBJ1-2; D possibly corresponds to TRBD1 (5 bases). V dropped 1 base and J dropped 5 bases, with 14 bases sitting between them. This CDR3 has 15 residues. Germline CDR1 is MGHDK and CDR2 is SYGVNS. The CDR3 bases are TGTGCCAGCAGTGAATCTGGCAGGGTGGGGTATGGCTACACCTTC. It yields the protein CASSESGRVGYGYTF.

In DNA, the CDR3 is TGTGCCAGCAGCTTCGCGGGGACCACAGATACGCAGTATTTT. As protein: CASSFAGTTDTQYF. This chain links TRBV11-2 with TRBJ2-3; maybe TRBD2 (6 bases). CDR1 and CDR2 (germline): SGHAT, FQNNGV. CDR3 length equals 14 residues. The V end lost 3 bases, the J end lost 2 bases, and 9 bases lay between the germline ends.

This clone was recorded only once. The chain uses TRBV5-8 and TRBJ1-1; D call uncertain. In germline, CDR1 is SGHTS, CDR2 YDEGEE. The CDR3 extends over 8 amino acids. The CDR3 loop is CALTEAFF. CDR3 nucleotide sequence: TGTGCACTCACTGAAGCTTTCTTT. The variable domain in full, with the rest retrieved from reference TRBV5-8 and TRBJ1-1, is EAGVTQSPTHLIKTRGQQATLRCSPISGHTSVYWYQQALGLGLQFLLWYDEGEERNRGNFPPRFSGRQFPNYSSELNVNALELEDSALYLCALTEAFFGQGTRLTVV.

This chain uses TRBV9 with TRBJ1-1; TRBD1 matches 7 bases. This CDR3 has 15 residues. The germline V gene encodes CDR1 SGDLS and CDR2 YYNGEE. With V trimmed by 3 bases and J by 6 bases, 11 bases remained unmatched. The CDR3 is CASSGPQGLSPEAFF. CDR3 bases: TGTGCCAGCAGCGGACCACAGGGGTTGAGCCCTGAAGCTTTCTTT.

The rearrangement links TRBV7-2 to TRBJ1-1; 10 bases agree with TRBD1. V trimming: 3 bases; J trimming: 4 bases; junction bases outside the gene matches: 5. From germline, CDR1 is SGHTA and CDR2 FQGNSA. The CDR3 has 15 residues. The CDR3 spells CASSFEWTGGTEAFF. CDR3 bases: TGTGCCAGCAGCTTTGAATGGACAGGGGGCACTGAAGCTTTCTTT.

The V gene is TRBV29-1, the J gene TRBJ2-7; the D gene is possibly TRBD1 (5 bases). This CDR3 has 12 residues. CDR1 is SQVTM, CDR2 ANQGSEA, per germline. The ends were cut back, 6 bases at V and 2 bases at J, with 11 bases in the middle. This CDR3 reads CSVGPTTYEQYF. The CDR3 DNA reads TGCAGCGTGGGGCCGACAACCTACGAGCAGTACTTC.

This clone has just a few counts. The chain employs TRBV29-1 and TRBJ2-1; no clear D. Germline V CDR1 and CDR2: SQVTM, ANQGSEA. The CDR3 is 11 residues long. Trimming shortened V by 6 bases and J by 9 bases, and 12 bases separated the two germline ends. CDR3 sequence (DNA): TGCAGCGTCCCTAGAATTCGTGAGCAGTTCTTC. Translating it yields CSVPRIREQFF.

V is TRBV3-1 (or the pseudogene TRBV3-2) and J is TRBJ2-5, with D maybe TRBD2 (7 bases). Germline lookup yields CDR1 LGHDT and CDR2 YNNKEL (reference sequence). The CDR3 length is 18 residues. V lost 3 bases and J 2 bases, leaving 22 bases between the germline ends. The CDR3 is CASSQVGGGGAGQETQYF. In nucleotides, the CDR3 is TGTGCCAGCAGCCAGGTAGGAGGTGGGGGGGCCGGACAAGAGACCCAGTACTTC.

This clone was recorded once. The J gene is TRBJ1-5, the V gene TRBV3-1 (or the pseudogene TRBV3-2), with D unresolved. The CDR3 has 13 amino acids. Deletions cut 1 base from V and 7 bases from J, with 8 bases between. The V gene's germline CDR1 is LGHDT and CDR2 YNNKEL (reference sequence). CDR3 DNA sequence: TGTGCCAGCAGCCAAGTACGCGAGCAGCCCCAGCATTTT. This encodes CASSQVREQPQHF.

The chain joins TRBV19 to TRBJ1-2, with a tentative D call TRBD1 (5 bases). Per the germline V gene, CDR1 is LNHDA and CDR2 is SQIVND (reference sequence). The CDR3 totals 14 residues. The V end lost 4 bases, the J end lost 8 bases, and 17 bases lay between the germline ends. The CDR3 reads CASSTRTPRSGYTF. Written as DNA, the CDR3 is TGTGCCAGTAGTACCCGGACACCCCGGTCGGGCTACACCTTC.

CDR3 bases: TGCGCCAGCAGCTCGGGACTAGCGGGGGTGGATACGCAGTATTTT. Amino acid sequence: CASSSGLAGVDTQYF. This chain uses TRBV5-1 with TRBJ2-3; 14 bases are a match to TRBD2. This CDR3 spans 15 amino acids. V was clipped by 3 bases and J by 6 bases; unmatched bases: 3. Looked up from germline, CDR1 is SGHRS and CDR2 is YFSETQ.

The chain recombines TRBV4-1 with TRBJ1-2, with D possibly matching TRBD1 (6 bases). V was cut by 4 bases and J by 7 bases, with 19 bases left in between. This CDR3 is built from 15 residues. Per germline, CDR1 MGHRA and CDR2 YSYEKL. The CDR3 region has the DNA TGCGCCAGCAGCCCGAACACAGGGTCGGGGTTTGGCTACACCTTC. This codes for CASSPNTGSGFGYTF.

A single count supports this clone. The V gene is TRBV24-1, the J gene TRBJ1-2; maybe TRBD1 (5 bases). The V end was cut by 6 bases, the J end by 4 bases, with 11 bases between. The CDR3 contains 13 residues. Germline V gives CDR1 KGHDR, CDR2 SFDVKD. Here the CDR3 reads CATSRTRGYGYTF. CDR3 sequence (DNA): TGTGCCACCAGTAGGACAAGGGGCTATGGCTACACCTTC.

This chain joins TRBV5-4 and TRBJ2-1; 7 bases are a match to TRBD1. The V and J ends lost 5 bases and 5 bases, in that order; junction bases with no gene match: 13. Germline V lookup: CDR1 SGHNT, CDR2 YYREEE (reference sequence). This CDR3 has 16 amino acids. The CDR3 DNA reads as TGTGCCAGCAGGGTACAGGGGATCCTGAGGAACAATGAGCAGTTCTTC. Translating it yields CASRVQGILRNNEQFF.

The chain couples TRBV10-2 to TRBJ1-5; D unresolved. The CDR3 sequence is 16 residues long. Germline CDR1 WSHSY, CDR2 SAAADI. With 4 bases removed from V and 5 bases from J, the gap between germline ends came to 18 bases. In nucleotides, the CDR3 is TGCGCCAGCAGTGGGACGGGGAGGGTTGGGTATCAGCCCCAGCATTTT. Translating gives CASSGTGRVGYQPQHF.